Below are 25 T cell receptor beta chains sequenced from a single sample in a study of CD8 T cells in Susac syndrome. Random hexamers primed reverse transcription of 0.5 to 1 ug RNA. MiXCR, applied by TCRdb to the immunoSEQ multiplex PCR reads, yields one record per CDR3 protein. The sample has about 19,000 distinct CDR3 sequences, approximately 95% seen once; the top ten hold 0.2% to 0.3%. Sequencing was carried out using CD8+ T cells from PBMCs. The receptors shown here come from a human donor in good health.

The gene calls are TRBV29-1 and TRBJ2-4; D is unresolved. Germline V gene lookup returns CDR1 SQVTM and CDR2 ANQGSEA. CDR3 size: 14 residues. Trimming took off 5 bases at V and 2 bases at J, with 13 bases between the two ends. CDR3 nucleotide sequence: TGCAGCGTTAGAGGTGGAATCACCAAAAACATTCAGTACTTC. As protein: CSVRGGITKNIQYF.

This chain connects TRBV7-9 to TRBJ2-3; TRBD2 matches at 10 bases. Germline values: CDR1 SEHNR, CDR2 FQNEAQ (reference sequence). Losses at the gene ends were 5 bases for V and 3 bases for J; bases not matched to a gene: 14. The CDR3 covers 18 residues. CDR3 sequence: CASSPNWLAGVSTDTQYF. The CDR3 coding sequence is TGTGCCAGCAGCCCTAACTGGCTAGCGGGAGTATCGACAGATACGCAGTATTTT.

V gene TRBV28 combines with J gene TRBJ2-7; TRBD2 aligns across 9 bases. V dropped 3 bases and J dropped 2; count of bases not matched to a gene: 5. This CDR3 has 15 amino acids. Germline assignment: CDR1 MDHEN and CDR2 SYDVKM. The CDR3 sequence is CASSLQREVTYEQYF. Here the CDR3 DNA reads TGTGCCAGCAGTTTGCAGCGGGAGGTAACCTACGAGCAGTACTTC.

The CDR3 loop is CASSLDGQILFF. CDR3 coding DNA: TGTGCCAGCAGCTTAGATGGGCAAATACTGTTTTTT. The chain employs TRBV13 and TRBJ1-4; D is ambiguous. Germline V gives CDR1 PRHDT, CDR2 FYEKMQ (reference sequence). Trimming left V 1 base short and J 13 bases short, with 10 bases between. The CDR3 loop spans 12 amino acids.

The rearrangement uses TRBV7-3 and TRBJ2-1; the match to TRBD2 covers 9 bases. This CDR3 has 15 amino acids. Germline CDR1 SGHTA, CDR2 FQGTGA. Trimming removed 2 bases from V and 7 bases from J; junction bases left unmatched: 6. The CDR3: CASSLAGGPGNEQFF. Here the CDR3 DNA reads TGTGCCAGCAGCTTAGCGGGAGGGCCGGGGAATGAGCAGTTCTTC.

This clonotype was seen only once. The rearrangement joins TRBV27 to TRBJ2-5; TRBD2 is a possible D gene (6 bases). Germline V gives CDR1 MNHEY, CDR2 SMNVEV (reference sequence). V was pared by 4 bases and J by 4 bases, with 16 bases between. The CDR3 is 15 residues long. The CDR3 reads CASSSGPGDGETQYF. The CDR3 region has the DNA TGTGCCAGCAGTTCTGGTCCGGGAGATGGAGAGACCCAGTACTTC.

This rearrangement joins TRBV6-1 to TRBJ2-1, with 7 nucleotides matching TRBD1. The CDR3 sequence is 17 residues long. V dropped 6 bases and J dropped 0; count of bases not matched to a gene: 11. Germline-derived CDR1 and CDR2 are MNHNS and SASEGT. The CDR3 loop reads CASRTDRDKDSYNEQFF. For the CDR3, the DNA is TGTGCCAGCAGAACCGACAGGGACAAAGACTCCTACAATGAGCAGTTCTTC.

This chain links TRBV5-1 with TRBJ2-3; 8 positions match TRBD2. Germline loops: CDR1 SGHRS, CDR2 YFSETQ. V was clipped by 0 bases and J by 4 bases; unmatched bases: 7. CDR3 size: 16 residues. The CDR3 sequence: CASSLGSGRISDTQYF. DNA of the CDR3: TGCGCCAGCAGCTTGGGGAGCGGGAGAATTTCAGATACGCAGTATTTT.

This sequence joins TRBV6-2 or TRBV6-3 and TRBJ2-1; D is possibly TRBD2 (6 bases). CDR3 length equals 16 residues. Germline CDR1 and CDR2: MNHEY and SVGEGT. The germline V and J ends were trimmed by 4 bases and 7 bases, with 20 bases remaining between them. The CDR3 DNA reads as TGTGCCAGCAGTTTCCCCCCGGGGGTTACATGGAATGAGCAGTTCTTC. Translating gives CASSFPPGVTWNEQFF.

The chain combines TRBV27 with TRBJ1-5; 7 nucleotides align to TRBD1. This CDR3 has 16 amino acids. V gave up 2 bases and J gave up 2 bases; unmatched junction bases: 6. Germline V gives CDR1 MNHEY, CDR2 SMNVEV (reference sequence). Written as DNA, the CDR3 is TGTGCCAGCAGTTTACTCGGGACAGATGGCAATCAGCCCCAGCATTTT. Translation gives CASSLLGTDGNQPQHF.

The V call is TRBV9, the J call TRBJ2-7; D is undetermined. Trimming stripped 4 bases from V and 2 bases from J, with 13 bases between. The CDR3 has 14 amino acids. The V gene's germline CDR1 is SGDLS and CDR2 YYNGEE. In DNA form, the CDR3 reads TGTGCCAGCAGCCCTTTTGTAAATCCCTACGAGCAGTACTTC. It is translated as CASSPFVNPYEQYF.

This chain links TRBV6-5 with TRBJ2-3, with TRBD2 identical over 12 bases. This CDR3 spans 16 amino acids. The trim removed 2 bases at V and 10 bases at J, leaving 10 bases unmatched. The germline V gene encodes CDR1 MNHEY and CDR2 SVGAGI. The CDR3 bases are TGTGCCAGCAGTTACATTGTTACTAGCGGGAGGTCGGCGCAGTATTTT. It encodes CASSYIVTSGRSAQYF.

V is TRBV24-1 and J is TRBJ2-5; 10 positions agree with TRBD1. The germline V gene encodes CDR1 KGHDR and CDR2 SFDVKD. Trimming at V came to 1 base and at J to 5 bases, leaving 3 bases not matched to a gene. The CDR3 loop spans 15 amino acids. The CDR3: CATSDFGTGDETQYF. The DNA for the CDR3 is TGTGCCACCAGTGATTTTGGGACAGGGGACGAGACCCAGTACTTC.

The V and J genes are TRBV28 and TRBJ2-5; D remains ambiguous. The CDR3 consists of 18 residues. CDR1 is MDHEN and CDR2 is SYDVKM in the germline V gene. V shed 3 bases and J shed 2 bases, with 22 bases lying between them. CDR3 sequence (DNA): TGTGCCAGCAGTTTTGCAATCTTGGGCGCGGTTTTGCAAGAGACCCAGTACTTC. Translating it yields CASSFAILGAVLQETQYF.

The chain uses TRBV7-9 and TRBJ1-1; D perhaps matches TRBD1 (5 bases). Trimming shortened V by 0 bases and J by 1 base, and 9 bases separated the two germline ends. CDR1 is SEHNR, CDR2 FQNEAQ, per germline (reference sequence). The CDR3 loop spans 15 amino acids. DNA of the CDR3: TGTGCCAGCAGCTTAGCAGGGGTAACGAACACTGAAGCTTTCTTT. Its protein product is CASSLAGVTNTEAFF.

V usage is TRBV6-5 and J usage is TRBJ2-5; a weak D match, TRBD1 (6 bases). The V end was cut by 0 bases, the J end by 5 bases, with 7 bases between. CDR3 length equals 13 residues. Germline V lookup: CDR1 MNHEY, CDR2 SVGAGI. Written as DNA, the CDR3 is TGTGCCAGCAGTTACTCGAGGGGGGAGACCCAGTACTTC. This sequence encodes CASSYSRGETQYF.

The chain recombines TRBV15 with TRBJ2-2; D possibly corresponds to TRBD2 (5 bases). Trimming shortened V by 4 bases and J by 2 bases, and 11 bases separated the two germline ends. The V gene's germline CDR1 is LNHNV and CDR2 YYDKDF (reference sequence). This CDR3 spans 15 amino acids. The DNA for the CDR3 is TGTGCCACCAGCATATGGGAGATCAACACCGGGGAGCTGTTTTTT. It codes for CATSIWEINTGELFF.

This sequence joins TRBV4-3 and TRBJ1-4, with a possible D match to TRBD1 (6 bases). The CDR3 extends over 15 amino acids. The germline CDR1 and CDR2 sequences are LGHNA and YSLEER. With 4 bases removed from V and 6 bases from J, the gap between germline ends came to 15 bases. The CDR3 DNA reads TGCGCCAGCAGCCCCAACGGGGGGCGGGATGAAAAACTGTTTTTT. It yields the protein CASSPNGGRDEKLFF.

The rearrangement links TRBV28 to TRBJ2-7; 8 nucleotides match TRBD2. From germline, CDR1 is MDHEN and CDR2 SYDVKM. CDR3 length equals 17 residues. The trim removed 5 bases at V and 6 bases at J, leaving 18 bases unmatched. CDR3 region: CASSPLYLTAGVLEQYF. The CDR3 nucleotides read TGTGCCAGCAGTCCTCTATACCTGACAGCGGGAGTTCTCGAGCAGTACTTC.

The chain carries TRBV15 and TRBJ2-1, with no clear D. CDR3 length equals 12 residues. The V end was cut by 1 base, the J end by 7 bases, with 5 bases between. Germline V gene data show CDR1 as LNHNV and CDR2 as YYDKDF (reference sequence). Here the CDR3 reads CATSRGPNEQFF. The CDR3 DNA is TGTGCCACCAGCAGAGGACCAAATGAGCAGTTCTTC. The full variable domain, rest sourced from reference TRBV15 and TRBJ2-1, is DAMVIQNPRYQVTQFGKPVTLSCSQTLNHNVMYWYQQKSSQAPKLLFHYYDKDFNNEADTPDNFQSRRPNTSFCFLDIRSPGLGDTAMYLCATSRGPNEQFFGPGTRLTVL.

This clonotype was recorded once. The genes are TRBV4-1 and TRBJ2-2; no definite D call. V shed 0 bases and J shed 1 base, with 12 bases lying between them. CDR3 length: 17 amino acids. CDR1 is MGHRA, CDR2 YSYEKL, per germline. CDR3 in amino acids: CASSQDLSVGNTGELFF. DNA of the CDR3: TGCGCCAGCAGCCAAGATTTGTCGGTGGGGAACACCGGGGAGCTGTTTTTT.

This sequence joins TRBV7-6 and TRBJ2-1, with D possibly being TRBD1 or TRBD2 (5 bases each). The germline V and J ends were trimmed by 5 bases and 8 bases, with 13 bases remaining between them. The CDR3 length is 13 residues. The germline V gene encodes CDR1 SGHVS and CDR2 FNYEAQ. CDR3 in amino acids: CASSPGPSHEQFF. The CDR3 DNA follows: TGTGCCAGCAGCCCGGGGCCTTCCCATGAGCAGTTCTTC.

The rearrangement links TRBV7-2 to TRBJ2-7; maybe TRBD1 (5 bases). V was clipped by 4 bases and J by 3 bases, with 16 bases between them. Looked up from germline, CDR1 is SGHTA and CDR2 is FQGNSA. The length of the CDR3 is 15 residues. CDR3 region: CASSWWGRGSYEQYF. CDR3 bases: TGTGCCAGCAGCTGGTGGGGAAGGGGAAGCTACGAGCAGTACTTC.

V is TRBV3-1 and J is TRBJ1-2; perhaps TRBD1 as D (5 bases). The germline V and J ends were trimmed by 4 bases and 8 bases, with 20 bases remaining between them. This CDR3 spans 15 amino acids. Germline V gene sequence: CDR1 LGHDT, CDR2 YNNKEL (reference sequence). The CDR3 reads CASSPRTRFFMGYTF. The CDR3 coding sequence is TGTGCCAGCAGCCCCAGGACACGATTCTTTATGGGCTACACCTTC.

The rearrangement joins TRBV29-1 to TRBJ1-2, with D uncertain. Trimming left V 0 bases short and J 3 bases short, with 11 bases between. CDR1 and CDR2 from the germline V gene are SQVTM and ANQGSEA. The CDR3 covers 14 residues. CDR3 DNA: TGCAGCGTTGAAGAGGCAGGAACGTACTATGGCTACACCTTC. This gives the protein CSVEEAGTYYGYTF.